This TCR beta chain emerged from a study of control samples from healthy donors and cancer patients. Only in-frame clones appear in the TCRdb table, and some are missing; sequencing was by immunoSEQ multiplex PCR. Among tens of thousands of clones, approximately 84% were seen once, and the ten largest hold under 30%. The origin of this receptor is a man in his fifties or sixties in good health. Sequences were obtained from blood.

Written as DNA, the CDR3 is TGTGCCACCAGCAGAGATCCGAGCTACCAAAACATTCAGTACTTC. Protein product: CATSRDPSYQNIQYF. The chain carries TRBV15 and TRBJ2-4; unclear D gene. V was shortened by 0 bases and J by 5 bases, with 11 bases between the two germline ends. Germline V gene data show CDR1 as LNHNV and CDR2 as YYDKDF (reference sequence). The CDR3 sequence is 15 residues long. The complete variable domain, with remaining parts taken from reference TRBV15 and TRBJ2-4, reads DAMVIQNPRYQVTQFGKPVTLSCSQTLNHNVMYWYQQKSSQAPKLLFHYYDKDFNNEADTPDNFQSRRPNTSFCFLDIRSPGLGDTAMYLCATSRDPSYQNIQYFGAGTRLSVL.